Shown below are 14 T cell receptor beta chains from a single sample sequenced in a study of vaccination and CD4 T cells after COVID-19. Their recognized antigens are unknown. Treatment indicated: roughly 11-day PBMC culture with coronavirus spike peptide pools or control peptides (ViraFEST assay). At the Johns Hopkins FTIC core, DNA taken from cultured CD4+ T cells was sequenced by way of the Oncomine TCR Beta short-read assay. A single record per CDR3 protein comes from TCRdb applying MiXCR to the PCR reads. The table shows roughly 11,000 distinct CDR3 sequences, with 53% occurring only once. The sample taken for sequencing was CD4+ T cells from blood, cultured in vitro. All receptors come from a human donor who had recovered from COVID-19.

This chain joins TRBV5-1 and TRBJ2-5, with D maybe TRBD2 (6 bases). Trimming removed 4 bases from V and 1 base from J, with 14 bases in between. This CDR3 comprises 15 residues. Germline V gene lookup returns CDR1 SGHRS and CDR2 YFSETQ. DNA for the CDR3: TGCGCCAGCAGCGAGGAAACCGGGAGCCAAGAGACCCAGTACTTC. This translates into CASSEETGSQETQYF.

The gene calls are TRBV20-1 and TRBJ2-7; D gene ambiguous. Germline V lookup: CDR1 DFQATT, CDR2 SNEGSKA (reference sequence). Trimming stripped 3 bases from V and 3 bases from J, with 9 bases between. The CDR3 runs 12 residues. Here the CDR3 DNA reads TGCAGTGCTAGCGGGTTAGGCTACGAGCAGTACTTC. It yields the protein CSASGLGYEQYF.

The V gene is TRBV10-3, the J gene TRBJ2-1, with TRBD2 identical over 12 bases. Germline values: CDR1 ENHRY, CDR2 SYGVKD. V gave up 2 bases and J gave up 1 base; unmatched junction bases: 6. The CDR3 extends over 18 amino acids. CDR3 amino acids: CAISELAGGPGSYNEQFF. CDR3 coding DNA: TGTGCCATCAGTGAGCTAGCGGGAGGGCCGGGTTCCTACAATGAGCAGTTCTTC.

This clonotype has a handful of counts. The V and J genes are TRBV20-1 and TRBJ2-1, with TRBD2 identical over 8 bases. The CDR3 consists of 15 residues. In germline, CDR1 is DFQATT, CDR2 SNEGSKA (reference sequence). The ends lost 5 bases at V and 6 bases at J; junction bases unmatched: 12. The CDR3 sequence is CSAPKRGPASNEQFF. The CDR3 DNA sequence: TGCAGTGCTCCAAAGCGGGGGCCCGCGTCCAATGAGCAGTTCTTC.

The gene calls are TRBV9 and TRBJ1-1; D is ambiguous. The V end lost 0 bases, the J end lost 1 base, and 4 bases lay between the germline ends. This CDR3 has 13 residues. The germline gives CDR1 SGDLS, CDR2 YYNGEE. The CDR3 DNA follows: TGTGCCAGCAGCGTAGATGGGAACACTGAAGCTTTCTTT. Its translation: CASSVDGNTEAFF.

The CDR3 DNA reads TGTGCCAGCAGCTTATCCCTCCGATTGGGAACGTCCACAGATACGCAGTATTTT. Translated: CASSLSLRLGTSTDTQYF. The chain uses TRBV7-2 and TRBJ2-3; no reliable D call. The length of the CDR3 is 18 residues. V dropped 2 bases and J dropped 2 bases, with 20 bases sitting between them. CDR1 is SGHTA, CDR2 FQGNSA, per germline.

This clonotype was observed a few times. The chain employs TRBV11-2 and TRBJ2-3, with D hard to call. CDR1 is SGHAT, CDR2 FQNNGV, per germline. V was cut by 7 bases and J by 1 base, with 21 bases left in between. This CDR3 spans 17 amino acids. The CDR3 loop is CASTRMATSRGTDTQYF. The CDR3 DNA sequence: TGTGCCAGCACGCGAATGGCCACCTCCCGGGGCACAGATACGCAGTATTTT.

The chain employs TRBV6-4 and TRBJ2-1; 10 bases match TRBD2. The V and J ends lost 3 bases and 10 bases, in that order; junction bases with no gene match: 9. CDR3 length: 15 amino acids. Germline V gives CDR1 MRHNA, CDR2 SNTAGT. The DNA of the CDR3 is TGTGCCAGCAGTGAATCAATAGCGGGAGGAGACGAGCAGTTCTTC. Protein: CASSESIAGGDEQFF.

The V and J genes are TRBV20-1 and TRBJ2-5; D is undetermined. Germline V CDR1 and CDR2: DFQATT, SNEGSKA (reference sequence). Trimming shortened V by 6 bases and J by 5 bases, and 10 bases separated the two germline ends. CDR3 size: 11 residues. The CDR3 DNA reads as TGCAGTGCCTTTCGGCGGGAGACCCAGTACTTC. Its protein is CSAFRRETQYF.

The chain couples TRBV7-8 to TRBJ1-5, with 7 bases fitting TRBD1. CDR3 length: 18 amino acids. The trim removed 0 bases at V and 3 bases at J, leaving 11 bases unmatched. CDR1 is SGHVS, CDR2 FQNEAQ, per germline. For the CDR3, the DNA is TGTGCCAGCAGCTTAGCGTTACAGGGGACGTCCGACAATCAGCCCCAGCATTTT. Amino acid sequence: CASSLALQGTSDNQPQHF.

The chain recombines TRBV18 with TRBJ1-6; maybe TRBD1 (6 bases). V dropped 0 bases and J dropped 6 bases, with 18 bases sitting between them. Germline values: CDR1 KGHSH, CDR2 LQKENI. CDR3 length: 18 residues. The DNA for the CDR3 is TGTGCCAGCTCACCACCTCCAAAAATGACAGGATTTAATTCACCCCTCCACTTT. Residues: CASSPPPKMTGFNSPLHF.

The chain combines TRBV20-1 with TRBJ2-4, with 7 nucleotides matching TRBD2. V shed 5 bases, J shed 0 bases, and the junction held 1 base outside the gene matches. The CDR3 contains 13 residues. CDR1 and CDR2 from the germline V gene are DFQATT and SNEGSKA (reference sequence). CDR3 nucleotide sequence: TGCAGTGCTGGACTAGAAGCCAAAAACATTCAGTACTTC. This gives the protein CSAGLEAKNIQYF.

This clonotype turned up a few times. This chain connects TRBV15 to TRBJ2-3, with D possibly TRBD1 on 5 matching bases. The CDR3 has 13 residues. CDR1 LNHNV and CDR2 YYDKDF come from the germline V gene (reference sequence). V dropped 8 bases and J dropped 0 bases, with 9 bases sitting between them. The CDR3 DNA is TGTGCCACCTCTGACAGAAGCACAGATACGCAGTATTTT. Protein sequence: CATSDRSTDTQYF.

This clonotype was observed a single time. The chain couples TRBV4-1 to TRBJ2-1; D is ambiguous. CDR3 size: 16 residues. Germline CDR1 MGHRA, CDR2 YSYEKL. V lost 0 bases to trimming and J lost 7 bases, with 16 bases between them. Written as DNA, the CDR3 is TGCGCCAGCAGCCAAGATTTGTTTCAGATCGGGAATGAGCAGTTCTTC. It is translated as CASSQDLFQIGNEQFF.